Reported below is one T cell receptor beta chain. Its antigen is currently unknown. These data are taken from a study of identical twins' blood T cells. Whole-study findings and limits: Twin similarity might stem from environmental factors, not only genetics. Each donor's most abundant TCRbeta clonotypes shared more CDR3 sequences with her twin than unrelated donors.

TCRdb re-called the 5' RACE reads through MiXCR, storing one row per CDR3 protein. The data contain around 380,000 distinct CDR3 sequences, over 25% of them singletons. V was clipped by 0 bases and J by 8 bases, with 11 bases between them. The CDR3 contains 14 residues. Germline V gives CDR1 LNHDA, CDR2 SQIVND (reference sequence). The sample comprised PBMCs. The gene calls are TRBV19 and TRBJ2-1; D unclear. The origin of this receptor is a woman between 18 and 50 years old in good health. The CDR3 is CASSIDTGGDEQFF. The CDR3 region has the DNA TGTGCCAGTAGTATAGATACTGGTGGGGATGAGCAGTTCTTC.